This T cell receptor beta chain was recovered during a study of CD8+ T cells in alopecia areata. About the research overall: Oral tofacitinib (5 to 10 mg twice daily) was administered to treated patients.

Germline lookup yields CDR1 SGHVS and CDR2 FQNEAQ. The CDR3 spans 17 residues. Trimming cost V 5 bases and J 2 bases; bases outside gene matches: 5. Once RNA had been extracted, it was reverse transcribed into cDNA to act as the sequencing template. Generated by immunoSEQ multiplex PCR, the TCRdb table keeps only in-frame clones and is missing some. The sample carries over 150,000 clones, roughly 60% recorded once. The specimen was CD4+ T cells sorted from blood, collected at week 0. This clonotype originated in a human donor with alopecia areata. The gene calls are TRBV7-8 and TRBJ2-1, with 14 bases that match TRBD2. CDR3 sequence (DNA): TGTGCCAGCAGCCTCCGGACTAGCGGGGGGCCCTACAATGAGCAGTTCTTC. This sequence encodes CASSLRTSGGPYNEQFF.